This T cell receptor beta chain was recovered during a study of beta chain features in type 1 diabetes. Study results and caveats: Among patients with Type 1 diabetes, TCRB CDR3s were moderately but significantly shorter in every one of the four CD4+ subsets. Naive, central memory and regulatory TCRB repertoires appeared more similar among patients than healthy donors.

TCRB transcripts that were expressed got sequenced, as all of the isolated RNA had been reverse transcribed. Sequencing was performed with immunoSEQ multiplex PCR; in TCRdb, only in-frame clones are kept and a portion is missing. The repertoire holds hundreds of thousands of clones, 13% seen once, with 0.022% in the top ten. As for this clone: The antigen remains undetermined.

All of the sorted populations showed purity greater than 95%. V lost 3 bases, J lost 2 bases, and 15 bases lay in between. The CDR3 runs 15 residues. Germline V gives CDR1 GTSNPN, CDR2 SVGIG (reference sequence). The source is a man between 18 and 29 years old with type 1 diabetes. Material: naive CD4+ T cells from blood. This chain connects TRBV30 to TRBJ2-3; the D is unclear. CDR3 sequence: CAWSPSPDNTDTQYF. DNA for the CDR3: TGTGCCTGGAGCCCCTCACCCGACAACACAGATACGCAGTATTTT.